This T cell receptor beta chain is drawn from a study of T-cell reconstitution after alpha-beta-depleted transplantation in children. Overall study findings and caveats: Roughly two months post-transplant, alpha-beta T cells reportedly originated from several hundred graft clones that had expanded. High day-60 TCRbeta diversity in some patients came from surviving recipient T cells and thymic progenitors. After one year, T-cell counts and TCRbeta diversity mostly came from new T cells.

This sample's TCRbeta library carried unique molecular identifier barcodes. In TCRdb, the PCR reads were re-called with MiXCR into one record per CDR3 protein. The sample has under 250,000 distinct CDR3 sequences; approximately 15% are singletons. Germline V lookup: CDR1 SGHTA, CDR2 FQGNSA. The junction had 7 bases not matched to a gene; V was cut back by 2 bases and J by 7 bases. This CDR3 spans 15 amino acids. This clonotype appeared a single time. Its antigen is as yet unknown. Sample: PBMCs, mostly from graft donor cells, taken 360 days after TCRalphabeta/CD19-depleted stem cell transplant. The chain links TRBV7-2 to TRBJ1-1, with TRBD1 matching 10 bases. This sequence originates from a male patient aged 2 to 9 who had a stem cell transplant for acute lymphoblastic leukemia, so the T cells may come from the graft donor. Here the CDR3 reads CASSLPGQGEVEAFF. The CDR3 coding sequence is TGTGCCAGCAGCTTACCCGGACAGGGGGAGGTTGAAGCTTTCTTT.